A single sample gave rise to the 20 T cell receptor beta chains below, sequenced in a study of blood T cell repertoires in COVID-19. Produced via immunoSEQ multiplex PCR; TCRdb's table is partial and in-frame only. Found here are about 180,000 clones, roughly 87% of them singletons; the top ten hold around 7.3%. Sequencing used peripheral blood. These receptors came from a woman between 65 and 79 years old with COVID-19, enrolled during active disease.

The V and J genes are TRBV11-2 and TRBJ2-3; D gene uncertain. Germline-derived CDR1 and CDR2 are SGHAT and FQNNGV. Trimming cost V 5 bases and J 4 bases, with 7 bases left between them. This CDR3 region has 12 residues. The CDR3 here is CASSLNSDTQYF. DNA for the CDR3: TGTGCCAGCAGCCTCAACTCAGATACGCAGTATTTT.

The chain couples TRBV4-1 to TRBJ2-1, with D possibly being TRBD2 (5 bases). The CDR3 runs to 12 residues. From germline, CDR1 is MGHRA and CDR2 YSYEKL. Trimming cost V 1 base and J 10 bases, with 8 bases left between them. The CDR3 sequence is CASSQAEREQFF. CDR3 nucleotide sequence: TGCGCCAGCAGCCAAGCTGAGCGGGAGCAGTTCTTC.

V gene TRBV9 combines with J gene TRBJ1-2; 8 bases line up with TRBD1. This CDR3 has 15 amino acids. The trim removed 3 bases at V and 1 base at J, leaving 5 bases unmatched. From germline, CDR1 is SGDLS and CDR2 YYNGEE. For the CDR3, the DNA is TGTGCCAGCAGCGAGTGGGACAGGTTTAACTATGGCTACACCTTC. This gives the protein CASSEWDRFNYGYTF.

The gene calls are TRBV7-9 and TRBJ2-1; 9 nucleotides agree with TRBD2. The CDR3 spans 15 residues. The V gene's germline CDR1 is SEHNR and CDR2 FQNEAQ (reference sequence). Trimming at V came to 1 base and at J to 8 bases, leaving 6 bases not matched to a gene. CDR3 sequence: CASSLVVSGRHEQFF. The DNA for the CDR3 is TGTGCCAGCAGCTTAGTGGTTAGCGGGAGACATGAGCAGTTCTTC.

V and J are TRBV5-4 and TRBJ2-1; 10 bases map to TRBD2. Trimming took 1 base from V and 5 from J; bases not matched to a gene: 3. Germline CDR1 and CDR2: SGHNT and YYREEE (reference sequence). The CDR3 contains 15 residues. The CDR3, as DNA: TGTGCCAGCAGCTTGAGGACTAGCGGCGACAATGAGCAGTTCTTC. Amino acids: CASSLRTSGDNEQFF.

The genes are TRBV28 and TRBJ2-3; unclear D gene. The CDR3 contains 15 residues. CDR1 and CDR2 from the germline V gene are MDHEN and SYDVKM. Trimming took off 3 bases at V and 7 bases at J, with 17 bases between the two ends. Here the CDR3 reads CASSFLDSPTNTQYF. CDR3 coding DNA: TGTGCCAGCAGTTTTTTAGATTCCCCCACTAATACGCAGTATTTT.

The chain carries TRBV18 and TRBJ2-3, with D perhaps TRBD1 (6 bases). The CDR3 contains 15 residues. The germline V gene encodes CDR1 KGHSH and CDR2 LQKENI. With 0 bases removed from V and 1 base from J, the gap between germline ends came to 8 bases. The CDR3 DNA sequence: TGTGCCAGCTCACCACCGGACAGACGCACAGATACGCAGTATTTT. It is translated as CASSPPDRRTDTQYF.

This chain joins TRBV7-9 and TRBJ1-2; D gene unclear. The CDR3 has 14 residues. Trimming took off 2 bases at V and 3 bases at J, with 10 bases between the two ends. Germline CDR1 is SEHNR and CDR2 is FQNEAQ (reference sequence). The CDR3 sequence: CASSLNAGDYGYTF. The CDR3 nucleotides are TGTGCCAGCAGCTTAAATGCAGGTGACTATGGCTACACCTTC.

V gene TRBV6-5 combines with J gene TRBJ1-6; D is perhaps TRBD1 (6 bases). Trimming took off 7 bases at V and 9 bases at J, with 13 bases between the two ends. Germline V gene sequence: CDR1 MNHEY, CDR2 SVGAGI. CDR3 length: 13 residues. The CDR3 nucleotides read TGTGCCAGCATGGGCCAGGGGATTTCACCCCTCCACTTT. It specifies CASMGQGISPLHF.

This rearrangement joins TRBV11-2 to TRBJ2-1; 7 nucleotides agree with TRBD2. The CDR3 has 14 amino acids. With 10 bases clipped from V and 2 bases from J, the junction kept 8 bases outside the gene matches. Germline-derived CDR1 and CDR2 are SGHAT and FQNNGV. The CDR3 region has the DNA TGTGCCACTGGAGGAGGGAGGGCCTACAATGAGCAGTTCTTC. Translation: CATGGGRAYNEQFF.

CDR3 loop: CASSSTRTGVNTGELFF. The CDR3 DNA reads TGCGCCAGCAGTTCCACTCGGACAGGGGTGAACACCGGGGAGCTGTTTTTT. The rearrangement uses TRBV10-1 and TRBJ2-2; 9 positions match TRBD1. The V and J ends lost 5 bases and 1 base, in that order; junction bases with no gene match: 8. The CDR3 loop spans 17 amino acids. Germline assignment: CDR1 WNHNN and CDR2 SYGVQD (reference sequence).

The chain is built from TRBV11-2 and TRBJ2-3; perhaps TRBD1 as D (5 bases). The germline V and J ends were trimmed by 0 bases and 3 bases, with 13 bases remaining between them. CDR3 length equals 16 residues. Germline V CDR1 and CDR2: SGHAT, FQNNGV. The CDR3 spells CASSLDRARVTDTQYF. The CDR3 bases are TGTGCCAGCAGCTTAGATCGGGCCAGGGTGACAGATACGCAGTATTTT.

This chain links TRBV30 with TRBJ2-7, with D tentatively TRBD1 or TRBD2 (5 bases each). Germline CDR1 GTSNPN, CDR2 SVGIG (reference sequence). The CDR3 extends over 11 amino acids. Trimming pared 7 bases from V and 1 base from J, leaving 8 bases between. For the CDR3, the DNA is TGTGCCTCGGGACGGTCCTACGAGCAGTACTTC. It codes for CASGRSYEQYF.

The CDR3 nucleotides read TGTGCCAGCAGCGTAGTGGAGGGGAGGGCCTTCGATGAGCAGTTCTTC. Protein product: CASSVVEGRAFDEQFF. The chain has TRBV9 and TRBJ2-1; 7 bases line up with TRBD2. The CDR3 totals 16 residues. V lost 0 bases and J lost 8; bases outside the gene matches: 11. Germline V gene sequence: CDR1 SGDLS, CDR2 YYNGEE. Variable domain in full (rest from reference TRBV9 and TRBJ2-1): DSGVTQTPKHLITATGQRVTLRCSPRSGDLSVYWYQQSLDQGLQFLIQYYNGEERAKGNILERFSAQQFPDLHSELNLSSLELGDSALYFCASSVVEGRAFDEQFFGPGTRLTVL.

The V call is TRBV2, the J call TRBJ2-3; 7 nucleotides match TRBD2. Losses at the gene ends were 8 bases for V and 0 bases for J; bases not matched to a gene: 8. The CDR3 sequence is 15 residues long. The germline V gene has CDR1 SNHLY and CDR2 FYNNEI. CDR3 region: CASWAGEGSTDTQYF. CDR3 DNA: TGTGCCAGCTGGGCGGGAGAAGGGAGCACAGATACGCAGTATTTT.

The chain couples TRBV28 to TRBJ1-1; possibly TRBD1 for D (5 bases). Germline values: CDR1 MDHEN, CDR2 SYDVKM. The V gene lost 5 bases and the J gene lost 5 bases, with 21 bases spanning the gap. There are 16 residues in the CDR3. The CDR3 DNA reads TGTGCCAGCAGTCCCATTCTGGGGGGGGTTAGGACTGAAGCTTTCTTT. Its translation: CASSPILGGVRTEAFF.

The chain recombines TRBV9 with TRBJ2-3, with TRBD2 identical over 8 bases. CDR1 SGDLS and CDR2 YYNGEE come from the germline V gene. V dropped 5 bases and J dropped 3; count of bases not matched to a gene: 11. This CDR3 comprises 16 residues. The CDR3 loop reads CASSSRGAGGTDTQYF. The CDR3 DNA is TGTGCCAGCAGTTCACGGGGGGCGGGAGGTACAGATACGCAGTATTTT.

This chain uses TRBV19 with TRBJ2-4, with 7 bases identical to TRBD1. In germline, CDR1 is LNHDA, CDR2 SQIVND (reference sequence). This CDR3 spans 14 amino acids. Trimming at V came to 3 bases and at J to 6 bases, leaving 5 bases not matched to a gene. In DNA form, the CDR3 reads TGTGCCAGTAGTATTTCACAGGGGATAAACATTCAGTACTTC. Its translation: CASSISQGINIQYF.

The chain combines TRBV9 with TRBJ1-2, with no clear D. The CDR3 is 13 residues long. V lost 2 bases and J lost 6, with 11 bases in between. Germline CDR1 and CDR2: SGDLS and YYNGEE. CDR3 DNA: TGTGCCAGCAGCGTTGACACTTACGATGGCTACACCTTC. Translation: CASSVDTYDGYTF.

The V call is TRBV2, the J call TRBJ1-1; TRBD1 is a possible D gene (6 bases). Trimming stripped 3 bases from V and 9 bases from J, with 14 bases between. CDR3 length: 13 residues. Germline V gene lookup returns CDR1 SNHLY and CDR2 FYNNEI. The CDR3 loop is CASSDRQGTKAFF. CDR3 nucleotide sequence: TGTGCCAGCAGTGATAGGCAGGGGACGAAAGCTTTCTTT.